The rows below give T cell receptor beta chains drawn from one sample of a study of identical twins. MiXCR, applied by TCRdb to the 5' RACE reads, yields one record per CDR3 protein. Among hundreds of thousands of distinct CDR3 sequences listed, 5.5% to 6.5% were seen once. The specimen was naive T cells sorted from blood. These receptors all stem from a man between 18 and 29 years old in good health. Both conserved end residues are part of each CDR3. The D gene is left open where the match is weak. Clone sizes are given selectively: once, few, many, or a class where the clone is expanded.

v_gene	abundance	j_gene	d_gene	CDR3aa	CDR3nt
TRBV18	.	TRBJ2-5	.	CASSPQPRETQYF	TGTGCCAGCTCACCCCAACCACGAGAGACCCAGTACTTC
TRBV7-2	few	TRBJ2-7	TRBD2	CASSLAGTGGREQYF	TGTGCCAGCAGCTTGGCCGGGACGGGGGGTCGGGAGCAGTACTTC
TRBV15	few	TRBJ1-3	.	CATSEKGDGRSGNTIYF	TGTGCCACCAGCGAAAAGGGGGACGGTCGCTCTGGAAACACCATATATTTT
TRBV11-3	.	TRBJ2-1	TRBD1	CASSTRQGREQFF	TGTGCCAGCAGCACACGACAGGGGCGCGAGCAGTTCTTC
TRBV12-3/TRBV12-4	many	TRBJ2-2	TRBD2	CAASGGYTGELFF	TGTGCCGCTAGCGGAGGATACACCGGGGAGCTGTTTTTT
TRBV12-3/TRBV12-4	.	TRBJ2-1	TRBD2	CASSGLAGGLIF	TGTGCCAGCAGTGGCCTAGCGGGAGGGCTGATCTTC
TRBV7-2	many	TRBJ2-7	.	CASSFDPHYEQYF	TGTGCCAGCAGCTTCGATCCGCATTACGAGCAGTACTTC
TRBV7-9	many	TRBJ2-1	.	CASSHTDGSSYNEQFF	TGTGCCAGCAGCCACACCGATGGAAGCTCCTACAATGAGCAGTTCTTC
TRBV4-2	many	TRBJ1-1	TRBD1	CASSQDLRDRAAFF	TGTGCCAGCAGCCAAGATCTGAGGGACAGGGCCGCTTTCTTT
TRBV12-3/TRBV12-4	.	TRBJ2-2	TRBD1	CASRPGQYTGELFF	TGTGCCAGCAGACCGGGACAGTACACCGGGGAGCTGTTTTTT
TRBV3-1	few	TRBJ1-1	.	CASSRQNTEAFF	TGTGCCAGCAGCCGACAGAACACTGAAGCTTTCTTT
TRBV6-1	many	TRBJ1-2	.	CASSPNGDGLGYGYTF	TGTGCCAGCAGCCCCAACGGGGACGGCCTGGGCTATGGCTACACCTTC
TRBV20-1	.	TRBJ2-3	.	CSARGVGVGASTDTQYF	TGCAGTGCTAGAGGCGTCGGGGTGGGGGCTAGCACAGATACGCAGTATTTT
TRBV7-9	.	TRBJ2-7	TRBD2	CASSLDPSGRANEQYF	TGTGCCAGCAGCCTCGACCCGAGCGGGAGGGCCAATGAGCAGTACTTC
TRBV3-1	.	TRBJ2-3	TRBD2	CASSHLGGLVTDTQYF	TGTGCCAGCAGCCACCTCGGGGGACTAGTGACAGATACGCAGTATTTT
TRBV12-3/TRBV12-4	many	TRBJ2-1	TRBD2	CASSPGVAGVYNEQFF	TGTGCCAGCAGTCCAGGTGTTGCGGGAGTCTACAATGAGCAGTTCTTC
TRBV28	many	TRBJ2-3	.	CASTLGTDTQYF	TGTGCCAGTACTTTGGGCACAGATACGCAGTATTTT
TRBV30	.	TRBJ2-1	.	CAWSVLGLGEQFF	TGTGCCTGGAGTGTTTTGGGGCTCGGTGAGCAGTTCTTC
TRBV7-8	.	TRBJ1-1	.	CASSFVDLNTEAFF	TGTGCCAGCAGCTTTGTGGATTTGAACACTGAAGCTTTCTTT
TRBV25-1	.	TRBJ2-2	.	CASRWGLGGELFF	TGTGCCAGCAGATGGGGCCTGGGCGGGGAGCTGTTTTTT
TRBV29-1	many	TRBJ2-1	.	CSVGGRNYNEQFF	TGCAGCGTTGGAGGTCGGAATTACAATGAGCAGTTCTTC
TRBV29-1	many	TRBJ2-3	TRBD1	CSVRGPFSTDTQYF	TGCAGCGTCAGGGGGCCTTTCAGCACAGATACGCAGTATTTT
TRBV20-1	.	TRBJ1-2	.	CSARDGNYGYTF	TGCAGTGCCCGGGACGGCAACTATGGCTACACCTTC
TRBV28	.	TRBJ2-1	TRBD2	CASSLSGRAMNEQFF	TGTGCCAGCAGCCTGAGCGGGAGGGCGATGAATGAGCAGTTCTTC